This T cell receptor beta chain was obtained from a study of T cells after yellow fever vaccination. In germline, CDR1 is SGHNT, CDR2 YYREEE (reference sequence). The length of the CDR3 is 15 residues. Trimming cost V 1 base and J 4 bases; bases outside gene matches: 1. For TCR, cDNA came from 5'RACE template switching, which added a universal primer site and UMIs. TCRdb re-called the 5' RACE reads with MiXCR, one entry per CDR3 protein. Of 45,000 to 75,000 distinct CDR3 sequences in the sample, approximately 5.7% were seen once. General study points: Repertoires sorted by FACS could include abundant clonotypes that are contaminants from the bulk population. Though it reached lower strength, the secondary response hit its peak faster, day 5 versus 15. The sorted memory subsets sampled on day 0 contained almost no detectable vaccine-responding clonotypes.

Source: PBMCs, either bulk or a sorted T-cell subset (CD4+, CD8+, memory, or dextramer-sorted; not recorded which), taken on the day of the yellow fever booster vaccination. The clonotype was recovered from a man aged 18 to 29 who received the YFV17D yellow fever vaccine. The V gene is TRBV5-4, the J gene TRBJ2-2, with 10 nucleotides matching TRBD2. The CDR3: CASSLSGGGTGELFF. CDR3 DNA sequence: TGTGCCAGCAGCTTGAGCGGGGGGGGCACCGGGGAGCTGTTTTTT.